This T cell receptor (beta chain) originates from a study of cytomegalovirus exposure and HLA in healthy donors. Study results and caveats: Researchers reportedly found TCR beta sequences accurately predicted most subjects' HLA-A and HLA-B alleles. Altogether, 164 TCR beta chains were recorded as cytomegalovirus-associated.

A word on this clone: The antigen remains undetermined.

PCR involved 60 Vbeta and 13 Jbeta primers. TCRdb keeps only in-frame clones here, not all; method: immunoSEQ multiplex PCR. Seen here are roughly 100,000 clones, 60% to 70% observed once, and the top ten hold 2.5% to 4%. Trimming shortened V by 5 bases and J by 4 bases, and 12 bases separated the two germline ends. Germline CDR1 reads MNHEY; CDR2 reads SMNVEV (reference sequence). The CDR3 length is 14 residues. The rearrangement links TRBV27 to TRBJ2-1, with D possibly TRBD2 on 6 matching bases. Sequenced: PBMCs. The TCR was taken from a woman aged 45-59 years in good health and CMV-seronegative. The CDR3 loop is CASSQAGTYNEQFF. CDR3 coding DNA: TGTGCCAGCAGTCAGGCGGGGACTTACAATGAGCAGTTCTTC.